This T cell receptor (beta chain) is from a study of cytomegalovirus exposure and HLA in healthy donors. Findings and limits, study-wide: Certain indistinguishable V segments, among them TRBV6-2 and TRBV6-3, were excluded. Being productive about 87% or about 30% of the time was typical of most TCR beta V segments in an earlier analysis. Later analysis suggested links between common viral pathogens and several top significant clusters.

The CDR3 has 13 residues. The ends were cut back, 6 bases at V and 5 bases at J, with 12 bases in the middle. Germline V gives CDR1 SGHAT, CDR2 FQNNGV. This clone is a singleton in its sample. What it binds is not known. Both 60 Vbeta primers and 13 Jbeta primers went into the PCR. Sequenced by immunoSEQ multiplex PCR; TCRdb stores in-frame clones only, minus some. The sample lists fewer than 200,000 clones; approximately 82% were seen once. The chain has TRBV11-2 and TRBJ2-3; D is uncertain. The sample consisted of PBMCs. This TCR derives from a male donor in good health and CMV-seronegative. CDR3 protein: CASSFRSGDTQYF. The CDR3 DNA sequence: TGTGCCAGCAGTTTCCGCTCGGGAGATACGCAGTATTTT.